The 23 T cell receptor beta chains in this list originate from one sample, sequenced in a study of blood T cell repertoires in COVID-19. The assay was immunoSEQ multiplex PCR, and TCRdb's table has in-frame clones only and misses some. The sample records approximately 450,000 clones, about 85% being singletons. Sequencing input: PBMCs or T cells enriched from blood (not recorded which). The receptors originated from a woman aged 18-29 years with acute COVID-19.

CDR3 bases: TGTGCCAGCAGCTTAGACAGGGGAGACTATGGCTACACCTTC. Translation: CASSLDRGDYGYTF. This chain uses TRBV7-2 with TRBJ1-2; 7 bases match TRBD1. Germline CDR1 reads SGHTA; CDR2 reads FQGNSA. Trimming at V came to 1 base and at J to 3 bases, leaving 2 bases not matched to a gene. The CDR3 loop spans 14 amino acids.

The chain is built from TRBV4-2 and TRBJ2-5; TRBD2 matches 8 bases. V shed 1 base, J shed 2 bases, and the junction held 3 bases outside the gene matches. CDR3 length: 15 amino acids. Germline CDR1 LGHNA, CDR2 YNFKEQ. The CDR3 DNA sequence: TGTGCCAGCAGCCAAGGGCGGGGGGATCAAGAGACCCAGTACTTC. It translates to CASSQGRGDQETQYF.

This chain connects TRBV4-3 to TRBJ2-2; TRBD2 is a possible D gene (7 bases). Trimming removed 0 bases from V and 0 bases from J, with 11 bases in between. The CDR3 is 17 amino acids. Germline CDR1 LGHNA, CDR2 YSLEER. The CDR3 sequence is CASSQEAGTPNTGELFF. For the CDR3, the DNA is TGCGCCAGCAGCCAAGAAGCGGGGACACCGAACACCGGGGAGCTGTTTTTT.

J is TRBJ2-3 and V is TRBV14, with D possibly being TRBD2 (5 bases). Trimming shortened V by 1 base and J by 2 bases, and 13 bases separated the two germline ends. The CDR3 extends over 16 amino acids. From germline, CDR1 is SGHDN and CDR2 FVKESK. The CDR3 DNA follows: TGTGCCAGCAGCCAAGCGGGGAAGGGTCTCACAGATACGCAGTATTTT. It codes for CASSQAGKGLTDTQYF.

This sequence joins TRBV19 and TRBJ1-5; 9 positions agree with TRBD1. The germline V gene encodes CDR1 LNHDA and CDR2 SQIVND (reference sequence). The ends lost 4 bases at V and 0 bases at J; junction bases unmatched: 16. The CDR3 sequence is 20 residues long. The CDR3 protein is CASSTYRRGQGEYSNQPQHF. CDR3 in DNA: TGTGCCAGTAGTACCTACCGCCGGGGACAGGGAGAATATAGCAATCAGCCCCAGCATTTT.

As concerns this clone: The sample has other DNA sequences that encode this CDR3 too. J is TRBJ2-2 and V is TRBV2; D is perhaps TRBD2 (6 bases). Between the trimmed V and J ends, which lost 0 bases and 1 base, there was a span of 6 bases. This CDR3 region has 15 residues. Germline assignment: CDR1 SNHLY and CDR2 FYNNEI. The CDR3 loop reads CASSEAGGNTGELFF. DNA for the CDR3: TGTGCCAGCAGTGAAGCGGGGGGGAACACCGGGGAGCTGTTTTTT.

This clone showed up just once. The V call is TRBV29-1, the J call TRBJ2-7, with 9 bases matching TRBD2. CDR3 size: 13 residues. Germline CDR1 reads SQVTM; CDR2 reads ANQGSEA. J lost 6 bases, V lost 4 bases, and 7 bases had no gene match. The CDR3 bases are TGCAGCGTTGTAGCTAGCGGGGCAGTCGAGCAGTACTTC. This translates into CSVVASGAVEQYF.

The chain couples TRBV7-6 to TRBJ1-4; D not resolved. Germline CDR1 and CDR2: SGHVS and FNYEAQ. The ends were cut back, 5 bases at V and 7 bases at J, with 17 bases in the middle. The CDR3 runs to 15 residues. The CDR3 DNA reads as TGTGCCAGCAGCCCCCTGGAGGAGACGGGTGAAAAACTGTTTTTT. Its protein product is CASSPLEETGEKLFF.

This chain links TRBV6-1 with TRBJ2-1; D perhaps matches TRBD1 (5 bases). Germline V gene lookup returns CDR1 MNHNS and CDR2 SASEGT. CDR3 size: 15 residues. Between the trimmed V and J ends, which lost 3 bases and 0 bases, there was a span of 9 bases. The CDR3 DNA reads TGTGCCAGCAGTGACCAGGGAAGCTCCTACAATGAGCAGTTCTTC. Its protein product is CASSDQGSSYNEQFF.

This clone was seen a few times. V gene TRBV12-5 combines with J gene TRBJ2-2; D call uncertain. V dropped 2 bases and J dropped 0 bases, with 7 bases sitting between them. The germline V gene encodes CDR1 LGHNT and CDR2 FRNRAP. This CDR3 region has 15 residues. CDR3 loop: CASGLNVANTGELFF. CDR3 bases: TGTGCTAGTGGTTTGAATGTCGCGAACACCGGGGAGCTGTTTTTT.

The chain has TRBV2 and TRBJ2-2; 10 positions match TRBD2. The trim removed 6 bases at V and 0 bases at J, leaving 10 bases unmatched. This CDR3 region has 18 residues. Germline assignment: CDR1 SNHLY and CDR2 FYNNEI. DNA for the CDR3: TGTGCCAGCAGCTATCGGGCTAGCGGGGGCTCGAACACCGGGGAGCTGTTTTTT. It specifies CASSYRASGGSNTGELFF.

This rearrangement joins TRBV5-1 to TRBJ1-1; 8 nucleotides agree with TRBD1. In germline, CDR1 is SGHRS, CDR2 YFSETQ. V lost 3 bases and J lost 7; bases outside the gene matches: 11. The CDR3 runs 15 residues. For the CDR3, the DNA is TGCGCCAGCAGCTCAGCCAGACAGGGGAGGGGTGAAGCTTTCTTT. Translating gives CASSSARQGRGEAFF.

The table lists this clone with a few counts. Here the CDR3 reads CATSRDRGAADTQYF. The CDR3, as DNA: TGTGCCACCAGCAGAGATCGGGGGGCCGCAGATACGCAGTATTTT. The rearrangement links TRBV15 to TRBJ2-3, with a possible D match to TRBD2 (7 bases). This CDR3 region has 15 residues. Looked up from germline, CDR1 is LNHNV and CDR2 is YYDKDF (reference sequence). Trimming left V 0 bases short and J 4 bases short, with 11 bases between. Full variable domain (missing parts from reference TRBV15 and TRBJ2-3): DAMVIQNPRYQVTQFGKPVTLSCSQTLNHNVMYWYQQKSSQAPKLLFHYYDKDFNNEADTPDNFQSRRPNTSFCFLDIRSPGLGDTAMYLCATSRDRGAADTQYFGPGTRLTVL.

This chain connects TRBV4-3 to TRBJ2-3; 8 bases map to TRBD2. With V trimmed by 5 bases and J by 1 base, 5 bases remained unmatched. The CDR3 contains 15 residues. The germline V gene encodes CDR1 LGHNA and CDR2 YSLEER. The CDR3 sequence: CASSGREGGTDTQYF. The DNA for the CDR3 is TGCGCCAGCAGCGGTCGGGAGGGGGGCACAGATACGCAGTATTTT.

This chain connects TRBV29-1 to TRBJ1-2; 8 bases map to TRBD1. This CDR3 has 14 residues. The junction had 7 bases not matched to a gene; V was cut back by 0 bases and J by 7 bases. Germline V lookup: CDR1 SQVTM, CDR2 ANQGSEA. The CDR3: CSVEDRDRTFGYTF. The CDR3 DNA reads TGCAGCGTTGAAGATAGGGACAGGACCTTTGGCTACACCTTC.

Points on this clone: Other DNA sequences of this sample code for an identical CDR3. V and J are TRBV7-2 and TRBJ2-5; D is perhaps TRBD2 (7 bases). Trimming removed 1 base at V and 5 bases at J, with 11 bases between. Germline CDR1 SGHTA, CDR2 FQGNSA. There are 14 residues in the CDR3. CDR3 residues: CASSLVGGGETQYF. CDR3 bases: TGTGCCAGCAGCTTAGTAGGGGGAGGGGAGACCCAGTACTTC.

This clone was seen once. CDR3 DNA sequence: TGCGCCAGCAGCTTGGTTCTAGCCTCCAATGAGCAGTTCTTC. As protein: CASSLVLASNEQFF. This sequence joins TRBV5-1 and TRBJ2-1; D might be TRBD2 (5 bases). This CDR3 is built from 14 residues. V lost 0 bases, J lost 6 bases, and 10 bases lay in between. Germline V lookup: CDR1 SGHRS, CDR2 YFSETQ.

This chain uses TRBV10-3 with TRBJ1-2, with a weak D call TRBD1 (5 bases). CDR1 is ENHRY and CDR2 is SYGVKD in the germline V gene. The CDR3 consists of 15 residues. V shed 5 bases and J shed 4 bases, with 17 bases lying between them. The CDR3 DNA reads TGTGCCATCAGTACGGGTGGGCAGGGCCTCTATGGCTACACCTTC. Amino acids: CAISTGGQGLYGYTF.

This clone was observed once. The CDR3 nucleotides are TGCGCCAGCAGCCGTCTCGACAGGGGACGTCGGAACACCATATATTTT. Amino acids: CASSRLDRGRRNTIYF. The chain combines TRBV4-1 with TRBJ1-3, with TRBD1 matching 8 bases. J gave up 7 bases and V 4 bases, and 12 bases lay outside the gene matches. Germline V gene data show CDR1 as MGHRA and CDR2 as YSYEKL. The CDR3 spans 16 residues.

This clone was seen a few times. The chain is built from TRBV16 and TRBJ2-2; 11 bases are a match to TRBD1. The CDR3 is made up of 14 amino acids. With V trimmed by 4 bases and J by 5 bases, 0 bases remained unmatched. CDR1 is KGHSY and CDR2 is FQNENV in the germline V gene. The chain's CDR3 is CASSRDRGTGELFF. In DNA form, the CDR3 reads TGTGCCAGCAGCCGGGACAGGGGGACCGGGGAGCTGTTTTTT.

The chain recombines TRBV3-1 (or the pseudogene TRBV3-2) with TRBJ2-1; D perhaps matches TRBD2 (6 bases). The CDR3 is 13 amino acids. V was pared by 7 bases and J by 9 bases, with 16 bases between. From germline, CDR1 is LGHDT and CDR2 YNNKEL (reference sequence). As DNA, the CDR3 is TGTGCCAGCACCCACCAGGGTAGCGGTGAGCAGTTCTTC. It codes for CASTHQGSGEQFF.

This chain links TRBV7-2 with TRBJ2-1; weak D call: TRBD2 (5 bases). The CDR3 spans 15 residues. Germline lookup yields CDR1 SGHTA and CDR2 FQGNSA. The V and J ends lost 8 bases and 2 bases respectively, with 16 bases between them. The CDR3 coding sequence is TGTGCCAGCGGCCTTAGCGTCCTGACCTACAATGAGCAGTTCTTC. Amino acid sequence: CASGLSVLTYNEQFF.

The chain links TRBV6-2 or TRBV6-3 to TRBJ1-1; the D is unclear. V gave up 6 bases and J gave up 2 bases, with 7 bases separating them. Germline CDR1 MNHEY, CDR2 SVGEGT. The length of the CDR3 is 12 residues. In nucleotides, the CDR3 is TGTGCCAGCAGCAGAGGTAACACTGAAGCTTTCTTT. It yields the protein CASSRGNTEAFF.